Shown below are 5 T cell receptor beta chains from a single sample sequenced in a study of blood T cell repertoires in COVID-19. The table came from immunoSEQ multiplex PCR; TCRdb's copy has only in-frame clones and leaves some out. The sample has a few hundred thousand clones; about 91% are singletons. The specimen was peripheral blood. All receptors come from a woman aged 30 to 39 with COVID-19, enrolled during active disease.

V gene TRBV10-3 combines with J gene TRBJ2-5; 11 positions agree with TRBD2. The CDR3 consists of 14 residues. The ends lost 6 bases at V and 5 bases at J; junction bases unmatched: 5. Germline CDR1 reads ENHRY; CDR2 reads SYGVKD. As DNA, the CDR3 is TGTGCCATCAGAGCTAGCGGGGGGACGGAGACCCAGTACTTC. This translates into CAIRASGGTETQYF.

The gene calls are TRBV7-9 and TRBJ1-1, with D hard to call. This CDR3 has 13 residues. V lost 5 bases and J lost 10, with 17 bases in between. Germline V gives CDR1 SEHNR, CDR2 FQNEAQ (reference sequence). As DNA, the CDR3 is TGTGCCAGCAGCCATGACTTAACCCTAGGAGCTTTCTTT. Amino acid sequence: CASSHDLTLGAFF.

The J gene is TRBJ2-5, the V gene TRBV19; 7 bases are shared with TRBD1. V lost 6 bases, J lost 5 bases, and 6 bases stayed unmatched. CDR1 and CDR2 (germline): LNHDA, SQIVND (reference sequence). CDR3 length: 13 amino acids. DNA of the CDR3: TGTGCCAGTAGCGACAGGGTTGAGGAGACCCAGTACTTC. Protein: CASSDRVEETQYF. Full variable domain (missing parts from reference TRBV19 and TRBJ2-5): DGGITQSPKYLFRKEGQNVTLSCEQNLNHDAMYWYRQDPGQGLRLIYYSQIVNDFQKGDIAEGYSVSREKKESFPLTVTSAQKNPTAFYLCASSDRVEETQYFGPGTRLLVL.

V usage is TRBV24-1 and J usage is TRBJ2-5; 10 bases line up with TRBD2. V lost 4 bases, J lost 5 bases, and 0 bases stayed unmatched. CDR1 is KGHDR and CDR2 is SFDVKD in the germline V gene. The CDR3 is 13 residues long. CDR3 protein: CATSEAGGETQYF. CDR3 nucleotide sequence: TGTGCCACCAGTGAAGCGGGGGGGGAGACCCAGTACTTC.

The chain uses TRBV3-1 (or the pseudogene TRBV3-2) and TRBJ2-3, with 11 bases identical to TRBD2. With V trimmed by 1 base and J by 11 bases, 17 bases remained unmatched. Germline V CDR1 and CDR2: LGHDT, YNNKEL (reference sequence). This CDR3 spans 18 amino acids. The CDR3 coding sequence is TGTGCCAGCAGCCAAGCGCCCGGGACTAGCGGCCCCTCTGGAGAGCAGTATTTT. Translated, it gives CASSQAPGTSGPSGEQYF.